The 28 T cell receptor beta chains in this list originate from one sample, sequenced in a study of patients and donors after allogeneic stem cell transplantation (TCRdb year 2020). The library was generated by RT-PCR. The instrument was a NextSeq 550. TCRdb redid the processing of the public reads, applying fastp at Q25 and MiXCR, and retained in-frame beta chains. When rows share a CDR3 protein, they turn into one entry using the most common DNA and genes. The sample profile shows 17,000 or so distinct CDR3 sequences; under 35% of them were found once. More than 30% of the sample is held by the ten biggest clonotypes. What was sequenced was blood, either unsorted or a sorted T cell fraction (not recorded which). These receptor sequences come from a human donor who was either an allogeneic HSCT recipient or a stem cell or donor lymphocyte infusion donor (not recorded which). It is not recorded whose cells these are; they may come from a transplant donor.

This rearrangement joins TRBV5-1 to TRBJ1-6; no firm D call. Deletions cut 1 base from V and 0 bases from J, with 2 bases between. The CDR3 runs 14 residues. From germline, CDR1 is SGHRS and CDR2 YFSETQ. The CDR3 coding sequence is TGCGCCAGCAGCTTGAACTCCTATAATTCACCCCTCCACTTT. Translating gives CASSLNSYNSPLHF.

This clonotype appeared a single time. This rearrangement joins TRBV10-3 to TRBJ1-3; D ambiguous. Germline CDR1 and CDR2: ENHRY and SYGVKD. The CDR3 extends over 17 amino acids. Trimming cost V 6 bases and J 0 bases, with 18 bases left between them. CDR3: CAIRNPVSRDSGNTIYF. CDR3 coding DNA: TGTGCCATCAGAAACCCTGTTAGCAGAGACTCTGGAAACACCATATATTTT.

V gene TRBV5-1 combines with J gene TRBJ2-2; D perhaps matches TRBD1 (5 bases). The ends were cut back, 5 bases at V and 0 bases at J, with 8 bases in the middle. Germline V lookup: CDR1 SGHRS, CDR2 YFSETQ. The CDR3 totals 14 residues. CDR3 loop: CASRTAPNTGELFF. The CDR3, as DNA: TGCGCCAGCAGGACAGCCCCGAACACCGGGGAGCTGTTTTTT. The complete variable domain, with remaining parts taken from reference TRBV5-1 and TRBJ2-2, reads KAGVTQTPRYLIKTRGQQVTLSCSPISGHRSVSWYQQTPGQGLQFLFEYFSETQRNKGNFPGRFSGRQFSNSRSEMNVSTLELGDSALYLCASRTAPNTGELFFGEGSRLTVL.

The chain links TRBV6-1 to TRBJ2-2; 7 bases line up with TRBD1. V lost 5 bases and J lost 1; bases outside the gene matches: 4. Germline V CDR1 and CDR2: MNHNS, SASEGT. This CDR3 spans 15 amino acids. The CDR3: CASSWGQLNTGELFF. The CDR3 nucleotides are TGTGCCAGCAGTTGGGGACAGTTGAACACCGGGGAGCTGTTTTTT.

This clonotype appeared a few times. The chain is built from TRBV6-6 and TRBJ1-2, with 8 bases fitting TRBD1. With V trimmed by 5 bases and J by 5 bases, 10 bases remained unmatched. There are 15 residues in the CDR3. Germline V CDR1 and CDR2: MNHNY, SVGAGI (reference sequence). The CDR3 nucleotides are TGTGCCAGCAGTCAAGGACAGGGCCACCGGTATGGCTACACCTTC. Residues: CASSQGQGHRYGYTF.

The chain uses TRBV2 and TRBJ1-1; weak D call: TRBD1 (5 bases). V was pared by 4 bases and J by 1 base, with 13 bases between. Germline V gene lookup returns CDR1 SNHLY and CDR2 FYNNEI. The CDR3 consists of 15 residues. This CDR3 reads CASSGSRGANTEAFF. DNA for the CDR3: TGTGCCAGCAGTGGGTCGAGAGGGGCGAACACTGAAGCTTTCTTT. The complete variable domain, with remaining parts taken from reference TRBV2 and TRBJ1-1, reads EPEVTQTPSHQVTQMGQEVILRCVPISNHLYFYWYRQILGQKVEFLVSFYNNEISEKSEIFDDQFSVERPDGSNFTLKIRSTKLEDSAMYFCASSGSRGANTEAFFGQGTRLTVV.

The rearrangement uses TRBV7-9 and TRBJ2-7; D unclear. This CDR3 is built from 11 residues. V dropped 5 bases and J dropped 3 bases, with 5 bases sitting between them. Germline V gives CDR1 SEHNR, CDR2 FQNEAQ (reference sequence). The CDR3 coding sequence is TGTGCCAGCAGCCCGAGCTACGAGCAGTACTTC. This translates into CASSPSYEQYF.

This clonotype was found many times. The rearrangement joins TRBV6-6 to TRBJ1-3; D not certain. V shed 1 base and J shed 0 bases, with 1 base lying between them. The length of the CDR3 is 13 residues. CDR1 and CDR2 (germline): MNHNY, SVGAGI (reference sequence). DNA for the CDR3: TGTGCCAGCAGTTACTACTCTGGAAACACCATATATTTT. Residues: CASSYYSGNTIYF.

CDR3 loop: CASSRGSNYGYTF. The CDR3 nucleotides are TGTGCCAGCAGCCGAGGGTCCAACTATGGCTACACCTTC. The chain couples TRBV6-6 to TRBJ1-2; no firm D call. This CDR3 spans 13 amino acids. The germline V gene has CDR1 MNHNY and CDR2 SVGAGI (reference sequence). V was trimmed by 6 bases and J by 2 bases, leaving 10 bases between them.

The V gene is TRBV15, the J gene TRBJ1-5; D is unresolved. Trimming pared 1 base from V and 0 bases from J, leaving 7 bases between. CDR3 length equals 15 residues. The germline V gene encodes CDR1 LNHNV and CDR2 YYDKDF (reference sequence). This CDR3 is CATSRGVYSNQPQHF. For the CDR3, the DNA is TGTGCCACCAGCAGAGGGGTATATAGCAATCAGCCCCAGCATTTT. The whole variable domain, filled in from reference TRBV15 and TRBJ1-5, reads DAMVIQNPRYQVTQFGKPVTLSCSQTLNHNVMYWYQQKSSQAPKLLFHYYDKDFNNEADTPDNFQSRRPNTSFCFLDIRSPGLGDTAMYLCATSRGVYSNQPQHFGDGTRLSIL.

The rearrangement uses TRBV6-5 and TRBJ1-1, with a possible D match to TRBD1 (5 bases). Trimming shortened V by 5 bases and J by 7 bases, and 17 bases separated the two germline ends. This CDR3 has 14 residues. CDR1 and CDR2 (germline): MNHEY, SVGAGI. The CDR3 protein is CASSHAEGRNEAFF. The CDR3 DNA reads as TGTGCCAGCAGTCATGCTGAGGGGAGGAATGAAGCTTTCTTT.

This clonotype was detected only a few times. V gene TRBV7-9 combines with J gene TRBJ1-4; D gene uncertain. Per the germline V gene, CDR1 is SEHNR and CDR2 is FQNEAQ (reference sequence). Trimming took off 6 bases at V and 5 bases at J, with 13 bases between the two ends. CDR3 length equals 14 residues. The CDR3 DNA sequence: TGTGCCAGCAGACGTTCGGCGGGAAATGAAAAACTGTTTTTT. Protein product: CASRRSAGNEKLFF.

This clonotype appeared a few times. J is TRBJ1-1 and V is TRBV12-3 or TRBV12-4, with 7 bases that match TRBD1. V lost 5 bases to trimming and J lost 6 bases; unmatched junction nucleotides: 6. The CDR3 sequence is 13 residues long. In nucleotides, the CDR3 is TGTGCCAGCAGTCTTCACAGGGGCTCTGAAGCTTTCTTT. Amino acids: CASSLHRGSEAFF.

The rearrangement joins TRBV5-1 to TRBJ1-1, with 7 positions matching TRBD1. J lost 10 bases, V lost 3 bases, and 9 bases had no gene match. The CDR3 has 13 amino acids. The germline gives CDR1 SGHRS, CDR2 YFSETQ. DNA of the CDR3: TGCGCCAGCAGCTGGGACAGCCCTTGGGGAGCTTTCTTT. It is translated as CASSWDSPWGAFF.

Sample share makes this clonotype medium-sized (0.01 to 0.1%). The J gene is TRBJ1-6, the V gene TRBV28, with D perhaps TRBD1 (5 bases). In germline, CDR1 is MDHEN, CDR2 SYDVKM. Trimming took 5 bases from V and 10 from J, leaving 12 bases between them. This CDR3 contains 13 residues. The CDR3 nucleotides read TGTGCCAGCAGTCGCCTAGGGGAGTCACCCCTCCACTTT. It is translated as CASSRLGESPLHF.

This sequence joins TRBV11-1 and TRBJ1-1; 9 bases fit TRBD1. Germline V gene sequence: CDR1 SGHAT, CDR2 FQDESV (reference sequence). V shed 5 bases and J 0 bases; nucleotides not matched to a gene: 7. CDR3 length: 16 amino acids. As DNA, the CDR3 is TGTGCCAGCAGCAAGAAGACAGGGGGGTTGAACACTGAAGCTTTCTTT. Translated, it gives CASSKKTGGLNTEAFF.

The rearrangement links TRBV5-1 to TRBJ1-5; unclear D gene. Germline CDR1 SGHRS, CDR2 YFSETQ. CDR3 length: 15 amino acids. V was clipped by 1 base and J by 3 bases, with 11 bases between them. This CDR3 is CASSLLPSSNQPQHF. CDR3 nucleotide sequence: TGCGCCAGCAGCTTGCTACCCTCCTCCAATCAGCCCCAGCATTTT.

This clonotype appeared a few times. The chain is built from TRBV5-1 and TRBJ1-1; D is possibly TRBD1 (6 bases). This CDR3 has 14 amino acids. Trimming took off 4 bases at V and 6 bases at J, with 16 bases between the two ends. CDR1 is SGHRS, CDR2 YFSETQ, per germline. CDR3: CASSRGTLEAEAFF. The CDR3, as DNA: TGCGCCAGCAGCAGGGGGACGTTGGAGGCTGAAGCTTTCTTT.

The chain carries TRBV6-1 and TRBJ1-1; TRBD1 might be the D (6 bases). The V and J ends lost 2 bases and 5 bases respectively, with 15 bases between them. The germline CDR1 and CDR2 sequences are MNHNS and SASEGT. This CDR3 spans 15 amino acids. The CDR3 is CASSEKGGGRTEAFF. The DNA of the CDR3 is TGTGCCAGCAGTGAAAAAGGGGGAGGGAGAACTGAAGCTTTCTTT.

This clonotype occurred many times. This chain links TRBV3-1 with TRBJ1-6; D gene unclear. V lost 7 bases, J lost 6 bases, and 13 bases lay in between. Germline CDR1 LGHDT, CDR2 YNNKEL (reference sequence). The CDR3 has 14 residues. The CDR3 sequence is CASTRVGGNSPLHF. CDR3 nucleotide sequence: TGTGCCAGCACCCGAGTAGGAGGTAATTCACCCCTCCACTTT.

This clonotype has just a few counts. The CDR3 nucleotides read TGCGCCAGCAGCTTGGCCCCCAGGGTTTCACAAGAGACCCAGTACTTC. Protein: CASSLAPRVSQETQYF. V is TRBV5-1 and J is TRBJ2-5, with D tentatively TRBD1 (5 bases). CDR1 and CDR2 (germline): SGHRS, YFSETQ. The V and J ends lost 0 bases and 2 bases respectively, with 14 bases between them. There are 16 residues in the CDR3.

The CDR3 protein is CASGTDNQPQHF. CDR3 sequence (DNA): TGTGCCAGCGGGACAGACAATCAGCCCCAGCATTTT. This chain connects TRBV7-9 to TRBJ1-5, with 7 nucleotides matching TRBD1. The germline gives CDR1 SEHNR, CDR2 FQNEAQ (reference sequence). The CDR3 has 12 amino acids. V was pared by 8 bases and J by 3 bases, with 1 base of the junction left unmatched.

This clonotype was observed many times. The J gene is TRBJ1-2, the V gene TRBV7-9; 9 bases agree with TRBD1. Germline-derived CDR1 and CDR2 are SEHNR and FQNEAQ (reference sequence). CDR3 size: 15 residues. V gave up 0 bases and J gave up 8 bases; unmatched junction bases: 7. The CDR3 region is CASSLALDRGGGYTF. CDR3 coding DNA: TGTGCCAGCAGCTTAGCGCTGGACAGGGGAGGAGGCTACACCTTC.

The chain couples TRBV7-8 to TRBJ1-6; 7 bases are shared with TRBD1. Per the germline V gene, CDR1 is SGHVS and CDR2 is FQNEAQ. Germline trimming cut 3 bases from V and 8 bases from J; bases unmatched to any gene: 4. The CDR3 sequence is 14 residues long. CDR3 loop: CASSFGTEHSPLHF. The CDR3 DNA reads TGTGCCAGCAGCTTCGGGACAGAACATTCACCCCTCCACTTT.

The rearrangement joins TRBV7-2 to TRBJ1-4; 11 bases fit TRBD1. Germline V gene sequence: CDR1 SGHTA, CDR2 FQGNSA. Trimming removed 5 bases from V and 8 bases from J; junction bases left unmatched: 10. This CDR3 contains 16 residues. The CDR3 DNA is TGTGCCAGCAGCCCTAGGACAGGGGGCGGCAGCGAAAAACTGTTTTTT. Its protein is CASSPRTGGGSEKLFF.

This clonotype was seen a few times. The chain combines TRBV16 with TRBJ1-5, with D tentatively TRBD1 (5 bases). V lost 2 bases and J 2 bases, leaving 10 bases between the germline ends. This CDR3 comprises 15 residues. The germline CDR1 and CDR2 sequences are KGHSY and FQNENV. Written as DNA, the CDR3 is TGTGCCAGCAGCCAAGGGGGAGGAGGCAATCAGCCCCAGCATTTT. Protein: CASSQGGGGNQPQHF. Complete variable domain (other parts from reference TRBV16 and TRBJ1-5): GEEVAQTPKHLVRGEGQKAKLYCAPIKGHSYVFWYQQVLKNEFKFLISFQNENVFDETGMPKERFSAKCLPNSPCSLEIQATKLEDSAVYFCASSQGGGGNQPQHFGDGTRLSIL.

The chain couples TRBV11-1 to TRBJ2-1; TRBD2 is a possible D gene (5 bases). Germline CDR1 is SGHAT and CDR2 is FQDESV (reference sequence). This CDR3 spans 14 amino acids. V was shortened by 4 bases and J by 3 bases, with 10 bases between the two germline ends. This chain's CDR3 is CASSSRADYNEQFF. The CDR3 DNA sequence: TGTGCCAGCAGCTCCAGAGCGGACTACAATGAGCAGTTCTTC.

This clonotype occurred many times. V gene TRBV29-1 combines with J gene TRBJ2-1; tentatively, D is TRBD1 or TRBD2 (5 bases each). V lost 7 bases to trimming and J lost 7 bases, with 14 bases between them. CDR3 length: 12 amino acids. Germline CDR1 is SQVTM and CDR2 is ANQGSEA. This CDR3 reads CSALTEGNEQFF. The CDR3 nucleotides are TGCAGCGCCTTGACAGAGGGAAATGAGCAGTTCTTC.